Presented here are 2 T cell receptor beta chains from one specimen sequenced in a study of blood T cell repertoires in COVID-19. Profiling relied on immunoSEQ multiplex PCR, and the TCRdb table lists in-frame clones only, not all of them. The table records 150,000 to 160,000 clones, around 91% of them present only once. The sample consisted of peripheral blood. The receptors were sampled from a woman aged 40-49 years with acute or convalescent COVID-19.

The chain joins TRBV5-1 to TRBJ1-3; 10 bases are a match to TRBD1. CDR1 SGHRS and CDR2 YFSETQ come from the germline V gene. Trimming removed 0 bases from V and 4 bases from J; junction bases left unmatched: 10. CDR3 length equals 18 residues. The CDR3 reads CASSLGGQGQTDGNTIYF. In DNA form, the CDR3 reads TGCGCCAGCAGCTTGGGGGGACAGGGGCAAACGGACGGAAACACCATATATTTT.

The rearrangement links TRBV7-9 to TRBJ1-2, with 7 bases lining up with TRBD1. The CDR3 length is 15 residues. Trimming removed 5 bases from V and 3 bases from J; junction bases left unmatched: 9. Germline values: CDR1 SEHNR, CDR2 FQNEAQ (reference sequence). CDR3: CASSVGTANDYGYTF. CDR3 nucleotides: TGTGCCAGCAGCGTAGGGACAGCAAATGACTATGGCTACACCTTC.